The T cell receptor beta chain described here comes from a study of beta chain features in type 1 diabetes. Study-wide results and caveats: Patients with Type 1 diabetes showed moderately but significantly shorter TCRB CDR3s in all four CD4+ subsets. Using cDNA template may skew counts toward highly expressing activated cells. VDJ junctions in type 1 diabetes patients carried more deletions and fewer insertions.

This clone was detected only a few times. What it binds is not known. Its ends do not fully match the called genes, so a read error is possible. The authors took one heparinised blood draw, averaging about 120 mL, from each donor. What was sequenced were expressed TCRB transcripts, since all of the isolated RNA had been reverse transcribed. TCRdb's table, derived via immunoSEQ multiplex PCR, lists solely in-frame clones and lacks some. The table lists some 240,000 clones, 16% of them singletons. Germline V lookup: CDR1 MDHEN, CDR2 SYDVKM. The CDR3 has 15 residues. Input material: naive CD4+ T cells from blood. The chain is built from TRBV28 and TRBJ1-2; D is possibly TRBD1 (5 bases). The source is a man younger than 45 with type 1 diabetes. CDR3 sequence: CASSLWTVGNDGYTF. The CDR3 coding sequence is TGTGCCAGCAGTTTATGGACAGTTGGTAACGATGGCTACACCTTC.